This TCR beta chain came from a study of brain T cells in children with intractable seizures. CDR3 length equals 13 residues. Deletions cut 3 bases from V and 0 bases from J, with 6 bases between. CDR1 and CDR2 (germline): MNHEY, SVGAGI. Details on this clone: Additional DNA sequences in this sample encode the identical CDR3.

Time point noted: blood from clinic visit 5 months post-surgery; TSC patient then seizure free. Surgery cases with the highest brain T cell transcript signatures were chosen for sequencing. At least one anti-epileptic drug was given before surgery. Using immunoSEQ multiplex PCR, the repertoire was profiled, and TCRdb retains in-frame clones only, with some absent. The sample comprises about 350,000 clones, roughly 92% of which are singletons, and 4.5% to 7% rests with the top ten. The V and J genes are TRBV6-5 and TRBJ2-7; D remains ambiguous. The source of this sequence is a boy younger than two with tuberous sclerosis and intractable seizures. The material was peripheral blood, obtained 4 to 5 months after surgery. The CDR3 nucleotides read TGTGCCAGCAGTTATTCGAGCTCCTACGAGCAGTACTTC. The encoded protein is CASSYSSSYEQYF.